This TCR beta chain appears in the sequencing data of a study of blood T cell repertoires in COVID-19. Study overall: Acute and convalescent COVID-19 specimens originated in the United States, Italy and Spain. The analysed material was cDNA or gDNA that came from T cells, B-cell-depleted T cells, or PBMCs.

Authors' data handling: From reference gene primer amplification, estimates of nucleated cell counts were derived. TCRdb keeps only in-frame clones here, not all; method: immunoSEQ multiplex PCR. That table furnishes V, J and clone size, whereas the DNA furnished D and trimming. This table holds tens of thousands of clones, under 90% found once. This CDR3 contains 14 residues. Germline values: CDR1 ENHRY, CDR2 SYGVKD. Losses at the gene ends were 0 bases for V and 8 bases for J; bases not matched to a gene: 3. The source is a woman aged 60-70 years with acute or convalescent COVID-19. Material for sequencing was peripheral blood. V gene TRBV10-3 combines with J gene TRBJ1-2; 10 nucleotides align to TRBD1. Written as DNA, the CDR3 is TGTGCCATCAGTGAGTCTGGGACAGGGGACGGCTACACCTTC. Its translation: CAISESGTGDGYTF.